The sample holds a few counts of the clone carrying this T cell receptor (beta chain). As yet, its antigen is unknown. The CDR3 length is 15 residues. Trimming cost V 2 bases and J 6 bases; bases outside gene matches: 8. The germline gives CDR1 MNHEY, CDR2 SMNVEV (reference sequence). This specimen belongs to a study of response to subunit inactivated influenza vaccine. Study-wide points: The study's authors posited that every seasonal influenza vaccination enlists few new T cells.

TCRdb processed the RT-PCR reads anew with MiXCR; each CDR3 protein has one entry. The profile shows 800,000 to 1,000,000 distinct CDR3 sequences, roughly 20% of them singletons. The TCR comes from a man aged 50 to 59 who received an inactivated influenza vaccine. The genes are TRBV27 and TRBJ2-7; 9 bases match TRBD1. This specimen consisted of PBMCs from blood, obtained 4 to 6 days after vaccination. Written as DNA, the CDR3 is TGTGCCAGCAGTTTAGCCGGGACAGGGTTTGGCGAGCAGTACTTC. Translated: CASSLAGTGFGEQYF.